This T cell receptor (beta chain) emerged from a study of cytomegalovirus exposure and HLA in healthy donors. General study results and limits: Being productive about 87% or about 30% of the time was typical of most TCR beta V segments in an earlier analysis. In a later analysis, specific HLA alleles were associated with 15,000 to 20,000 TCR beta sequences at a 0.05 false discovery rate. From TCR beta sequences, most subjects' HLA-A and HLA-B alleles were reportedly predicted accurately.

CDR3 length: 13 residues. Per the germline V gene, CDR1 is SGHDN and CDR2 is FVKESK. V lost 4 bases to trimming and J lost 5 bases, with 11 bases between them. It was with 60 Vbeta and 13 Jbeta primers that the PCR ran. Profiled with immunoSEQ multiplex PCR; TCRdb holds only in-frame clones, not every one. Of about 190,000 clones in the sample, around 83% are singletons; the top ten hold around 0.99%. Notes on this clone: The antigen is undetermined.

Input material: PBMCs. This sequence joins TRBV14 and TRBJ1-1; D may be TRBD1 (5 bases). This clonotype was obtained from a middle-aged woman in good health and CMV-seronegative. This CDR3 is CASSPAGVTEAFF. CDR3 DNA: TGTGCCAGCAGCCCAGCGGGGGTTACTGAAGCTTTCTTT.